The 31 T cell receptor beta chains below all came from one sample that was sequenced in a study of spatial heterogeneity in lung cancer. Their antigen targets remain unknown. Study-level findings and limits: The study found that expanded intratumoral alpha and beta TCR counts tracked tumor mutation counts.

Time point denoted: sample taken at primary tumor resection. TCRdb re-derived calls from the 5' RACE reads in MiXCR, one entry per CDR3 protein. The sample records about 24,000 distinct CDR3 sequences, over 7.5% being singletons. This material consisted of lung tumor tissue, taken at surgery. Receptors originate from a male donor with early-stage non-small cell lung cancer.

J is TRBJ1-1 and V is TRBV5-1; 8 nucleotides align to TRBD1. The CDR3 runs 18 residues. Trimming cost V 2 bases and J 5 bases; bases outside gene matches: 17. Germline loops: CDR1 SGHRS, CDR2 YFSETQ. CDR3 bases: TGCGCCAGCAGCTTTGGTCAGGGGGCCGGAGGTAAGGGGACTGAAGCTTTCTTT. Protein: CASSFGQGAGGKGTEAFF.

This clonotype was seen ten or more times. The chain carries TRBV29-1 and TRBJ2-1; 8 bases align to TRBD2. Losses at the gene ends were 3 bases for V and 4 bases for J; bases not matched to a gene: 5. Per the germline V gene, CDR1 is SQVTM and CDR2 is ANQGSEA. The CDR3 extends over 14 amino acids. The CDR3 nucleotides are TGCAGCGTTGAGTCCGGGGGGGCGTACAATGAGCAGTTCTTC. Its translation is CSVESGGAYNEQFF.

The sample holds a few counts of this clonotype. J is TRBJ2-5 and V is TRBV3-1, with D unclear. Germline V lookup: CDR1 LGHDT, CDR2 YNNKEL (reference sequence). This CDR3 is built from 15 residues. V dropped 5 bases and J dropped 6 bases, with 19 bases sitting between them. The DNA of the CDR3 is TGTGCCAGCAGCTCCCGGGTTTCGAGGTTGAAGACCCAGTACTTC. It is translated as CASSSRVSRLKTQYF.

The chain couples TRBV5-6 to TRBJ2-3; no firm D call. From germline, CDR1 is SGHDT and CDR2 YYEEEE. CDR3 length: 13 amino acids. Trimming pared 4 bases from V and 2 bases from J, leaving 8 bases between. CDR3 sequence (DNA): TGTGCCAGCAGCCCTGGAGCCACAGATACGCAGTATTTT. This gives the protein CASSPGATDTQYF.

V usage is TRBV2 and J usage is TRBJ2-1; D ambiguous. The CDR3 runs 13 residues. Germline V CDR1 and CDR2: SNHLY, FYNNEI. With 7 bases removed from V and 4 bases from J, the gap between germline ends came to 11 bases. CDR3 sequence (DNA): TGTGCCAGCAATCTCCCGGGTTACAATGAGCAGTTCTTC. Protein: CASNLPGYNEQFF.

This clonotype has just a few counts. The CDR3 DNA reads TGTGCCAGCAGCCGGATGGGGGGCAATCAGCCCCAGCATTTT. It encodes CASSRMGGNQPQHF. J is TRBJ1-5 and V is TRBV5-6; the D gene is possibly TRBD1 (5 bases). The CDR3 consists of 14 residues. V lost 4 bases, J lost 2 bases, and 10 bases lay in between. Germline values: CDR1 SGHDT, CDR2 YYEEEE.

This clonotype was detected ten times or more. This sequence joins TRBV7-9 and TRBJ1-2, with 10 positions matching TRBD1. The CDR3 covers 15 residues. From germline, CDR1 is SEHNR and CDR2 FQNEAQ (reference sequence). With 5 bases clipped from V and 8 bases from J, the junction kept 11 bases outside the gene matches. The CDR3, as DNA: TGTGCCAGCAGCCCCGAGACAGGGGGCGCGAAAGGCTACACCTTC. Encoded protein: CASSPETGGAKGYTF.

This clonotype was counted ten times or more. The gene calls are TRBV20-1 and TRBJ2-4; possibly TRBD1 or TRBD2 for D (5 bases each). Per the germline V gene, CDR1 is DFQATT and CDR2 is SNEGSKA (reference sequence). V dropped 3 bases and J dropped 4 bases, with 19 bases sitting between them. The CDR3 spans 16 residues. The CDR3 reads CSASRSNSGPKNIQYF. As DNA, the CDR3 is TGCAGTGCTAGTAGAAGTAATTCGGGGCCTAAAAACATTCAGTACTTC.

This clonotype was counted only a few times. One junction end does not reproduce the germline sequence, and a read error may be involved. The chain is built from TRBV5-1 and TRBJ2-3; D tentatively fits TRBD1 or TRBD2 (5 bases each). From germline, CDR1 is SGHRS and CDR2 YFSETQ. This CDR3 region has 11 residues. The CDR3 DNA sequence: TGCGCCAGCAGCTTAGAGGGGCCCGCGGTTTTT. Its protein product is CASSLEGPAVF.

The chain couples TRBV30 to TRBJ1-1, with D uncertain. Trimming pared 2 bases from V and 4 bases from J, leaving 11 bases between. The CDR3 is 13 residues long. Germline lookup yields CDR1 GTSNPN and CDR2 SVGIG (reference sequence). The CDR3 loop is CAWSSDPGTEAFF. CDR3 DNA: TGTGCCTGGAGTAGCGATCCGGGCACTGAAGCTTTCTTT. Filled out from reference TRBV30 and TRBJ1-1, the complete variable domain reads SQTIHQWPATLVQPVGSPLSLECTVEGTSNPNLYWYRQAAGRGLQLLFYSVGIGQISSEVPQNLSASRPQDRQFILSSKKLLLSDSGFYLCAWSSDPGTEAFFGQGTRLTVV.

This clonotype was picked up many times. The chain joins TRBV29-1 to TRBJ2-7; D unresolved. The germline V and J ends were trimmed by 3 bases and 2 bases, with 5 bases remaining between them. Germline V gene data show CDR1 as SQVTM and CDR2 as ANQGSEA. This CDR3 is built from 11 residues. The CDR3 sequence: CSVEGTYEQYF. CDR3 coding DNA: TGCAGCGTTGAGGGGACCTACGAGCAGTACTTC.

This clonotype was detected ten times or more. V usage is TRBV6-5 and J usage is TRBJ2-7, with TRBD1 as a possible D gene (6 bases). CDR1 and CDR2 from the germline V gene are MNHEY and SVGAGI. The CDR3 runs to 15 residues. Trimming took off 4 bases at V and 3 bases at J, with 16 bases between the two ends. The CDR3 protein is CASSSPGTRFYEQYF. DNA of the CDR3: TGTGCCAGCAGTTCACCCGGGACAAGGTTCTACGAGCAGTACTTC.

The genes are TRBV28 and TRBJ2-6; no firm D call. Germline V gene lookup returns CDR1 MDHEN and CDR2 SYDVKM. The V end was cut by 3 bases, the J end by 0 bases, with 15 bases between. This CDR3 region has 18 residues. In nucleotides, the CDR3 is TGTGCCAGCAGTTTTAGACATTTGCCCGTCTCTGGGGCCAACGTCCTGACTTTC. Residues: CASSFRHLPVSGANVLTF.

This clonotype was detected ten times or more. J is TRBJ1-1 and V is TRBV27, with TRBD1 as a possible D gene (5 bases). Trimming pared 2 bases from V and 1 base from J, leaving 8 bases between. This CDR3 region has 14 residues. Per the germline V gene, CDR1 is MNHEY and CDR2 is SMNVEV (reference sequence). This chain's CDR3 is CASSLGGSNTEAFF. The DNA of the CDR3 is TGTGCCAGCAGTTTAGGGGGTTCGAACACTGAAGCTTTCTTT.

This clonotype was counted many times. The chain couples TRBV9 to TRBJ2-1; 10 bases line up with TRBD2. CDR1 SGDLS and CDR2 YYNGEE come from the germline V gene. V was clipped by 0 bases and J by 8 bases; unmatched bases: 5. The CDR3 is 15 amino acids. CDR3 protein: CASSVEGLAGDEQFF. The CDR3 DNA is TGTGCCAGCAGCGTAGAAGGTCTAGCGGGGGATGAGCAGTTCTTC.

This clonotype is medium-sized by share. This rearrangement joins TRBV29-1 to TRBJ2-6; D might be TRBD1 (6 bases). Germline V gives CDR1 SQVTM, CDR2 ANQGSEA. CDR3 length: 14 residues. V lost 4 bases to trimming and J lost 2 bases, with 9 bases between them. CDR3 protein: CSVASGAGANVLTF. The CDR3 coding sequence is TGCAGCGTTGCCTCAGGGGCTGGGGCCAACGTCCTGACTTTC. The complete variable domain, with remaining parts taken from reference TRBV29-1 and TRBJ2-6, reads SAVISQKPSRDICQRGTSLTIQCQVDSQVTMMFWYRQQPGQSLTLIATANQGSEATYESGFVIDKFPISRPNLTFSTLTVSNMSPEDSSIYLCSVASGAGANVLTFGAGSRLTVL.

This clonotype was seen many times. The chain uses TRBV5-1 and TRBJ1-1, with D perhaps TRBD1 (6 bases). Germline lookup yields CDR1 SGHRS and CDR2 YFSETQ. Trimming removed 4 bases at V and 0 bases at J, with 13 bases between. There are 15 residues in the CDR3. CDR3 nucleotides: TGCGCCAGCAGCAGATACAGGGAATTGAACACTGAAGCTTTCTTT. As protein: CASSRYRELNTEAFF.

This clonotype was seen repeatedly, ten times or more. The junction shows a germline mismatch at one end, possibly a read error. The chain is built from TRBV28 and TRBJ2-6; TRBD1 is a possible D gene (6 bases). CDR1 is MDHEN and CDR2 is SYDVKM in the germline V gene. The CDR3 spans 15 residues. CDR3: CASSLGASGTNVLTF. The CDR3 coding sequence is TGTGCCAGCAGTTTGGGGGCCTCTGGGACCAACGTCCTGACTTTC.

This clonotype was seen repeatedly, ten times or more. The rearrangement links TRBV5-1 to TRBJ1-3, with 7 bases identical to TRBD1. Germline V gives CDR1 SGHRS, CDR2 YFSETQ. With V trimmed by 4 bases and J by 0 bases, 10 bases remained unmatched. The CDR3 length is 17 residues. Here the CDR3 reads CASSARTGAYSGNTIYF. CDR3 sequence (DNA): TGCGCCAGCAGCGCCAGGACAGGAGCCTACTCTGGAAACACCATATATTTT.

This clonotype was found a few times. This chain joins TRBV7-2 and TRBJ2-5; 14 bases map to TRBD2. J lost 4 bases, V lost 5 bases, and 6 bases had no gene match. Germline V gives CDR1 SGHTA, CDR2 FQGNSA. The CDR3 runs 16 residues. CDR3 nucleotide sequence: TGTGCCAGCAGCCCGACTAGCGGGAGGGCCCCAGAGACCCAGTACTTC. Amino acids: CASSPTSGRAPETQYF.

This clonotype was observed a handful of times. CDR3 bases: TGTGCCAGCAGCCTTCGACTACAGGGACAAGAGACCCAGTACTTC. This translates into CASSLRLQGQETQYF. This chain links TRBV3-1 with TRBJ2-5; D possibly corresponds to TRBD1 (6 bases). CDR3 length: 15 amino acids. The V end was cut by 4 bases, the J end by 2 bases, with 14 bases between. CDR1 LGHDT and CDR2 YNNKEL come from the germline V gene (reference sequence).

Ten or more counts support this clonotype. This chain uses TRBV18 with TRBJ2-5; possibly TRBD1 or TRBD2 for D (5 bases each). V lost 3 bases, J lost 0 bases, and 11 bases lay in between. The CDR3 contains 15 residues. CDR1 is KGHSH and CDR2 is LQKENI in the germline V gene. CDR3 nucleotides: TGTGCCAGCTCACCCCGGGGCACGGACCAAGAGACCCAGTACTTC. Translation: CASSPRGTDQETQYF.

The V and J genes are TRBV7-3 and TRBJ2-2; D gene uncertain. V was shortened by 5 bases and J by 4 bases, with 8 bases between the two germline ends. Germline V lookup: CDR1 SGHTA, CDR2 FQGTGA. The CDR3 extends over 13 amino acids. The chain's CDR3 is CASSPPATGELFF. The CDR3 bases are TGTGCCAGCAGCCCCCCCGCCACCGGGGAGCTGTTTTTT.

This clonotype was found many times. The rearrangement joins TRBV6-2 or TRBV6-3 to TRBJ1-1; D is possibly TRBD1 (6 bases). V lost 6 bases to trimming and J lost 4 bases, with 15 bases between them. This CDR3 has 14 amino acids. Germline assignment: CDR1 MNHEY and CDR2 SVGEGT. CDR3 protein: CASSTTGGGTEAFF. DNA of the CDR3: TGTGCCAGCAGCACGACGGGGGGCGGCACTGAAGCTTTCTTT.

This clonotype was picked up many times. V usage is TRBV6-5 and J usage is TRBJ2-2, with D tentatively TRBD1 (5 bases). The CDR3 runs to 15 residues. Between the trimmed V and J ends, which lost 6 bases and 4 bases, there was a span of 15 bases. Germline values: CDR1 MNHEY, CDR2 SVGAGI. The CDR3: CASSRALRVTGELFF. The CDR3 DNA reads TGTGCCAGCAGCCGAGCCCTCAGGGTCACCGGGGAGCTGTTTTTT.

The chain couples TRBV12-3 or TRBV12-4 to TRBJ2-7; 10 bases fit TRBD1. V gave up 8 bases and J gave up 5 bases; unmatched junction bases: 0. CDR3 length equals 11 residues. The CDR3 coding sequence is TGTGCCAGCGGGACAGGGGACGAGCAGTACTTC. Translation gives CASGTGDEQYF.

This clonotype was counted ten times or more. The chain joins TRBV19 to TRBJ2-7; TRBD1 is a possible D gene (5 bases). The CDR3 extends over 15 amino acids. The germline gives CDR1 LNHDA, CDR2 SQIVND (reference sequence). V was trimmed by 5 bases and J by 5 bases, leaving 19 bases between them. CDR3 loop: CASSGILQGSHEQYF. DNA of the CDR3: TGTGCCAGTAGTGGTATTCTTCAGGGCAGCCACGAGCAGTACTTC.

V is TRBV10-3 and J is TRBJ2-7; 13 bases agree with TRBD2. Germline V gene data show CDR1 as ENHRY and CDR2 as SYGVKD. Trimming at V came to 10 bases and at J to 5 bases, leaving 5 bases not matched to a gene. The CDR3 has 13 amino acids. This CDR3 is CATLLAGGNEQYF. CDR3 DNA: TGTGCCACCCTACTAGCGGGAGGGAACGAGCAGTACTTC.

V gene TRBV7-9 combines with J gene TRBJ1-3; D gene unclear. V was trimmed by 0 bases and J by 0 bases, leaving 6 bases between them. Germline V lookup: CDR1 SEHNR, CDR2 FQNEAQ (reference sequence). The CDR3 has 15 amino acids. In nucleotides, the CDR3 is TGTGCCAGCAGCTTAGCGGGTTTCTCTGGAAACACCATATATTTT. Its translation is CASSLAGFSGNTIYF.

This clonotype was counted only a few times. The genes are TRBV29-1 and TRBJ2-7; 8 bases map to TRBD2. The CDR3 loop spans 17 amino acids. With V trimmed by 7 bases and J by 4 bases, 21 bases remained unmatched. Germline V gene lookup returns CDR1 SQVTM and CDR2 ANQGSEA. This CDR3 is CSASGTRGGGKSYEQYF. CDR3 nucleotides: TGCAGCGCCTCCGGGACACGGGGCGGGGGGAAGTCTTACGAGCAGTACTTC.

This clonotype is categorized as medium-sized. J is TRBJ2-7 and V is TRBV28, with 8 bases identical to TRBD2. The CDR3 sequence is 14 residues long. V gave up 4 bases and J gave up 5 bases; unmatched junction bases: 7. From germline, CDR1 is MDHEN and CDR2 SYDVKM. This CDR3 reads CASSYLSGMNEQYF. DNA for the CDR3: TGTGCCAGCAGTTATCTTAGCGGGATGAACGAGCAGTACTTC.